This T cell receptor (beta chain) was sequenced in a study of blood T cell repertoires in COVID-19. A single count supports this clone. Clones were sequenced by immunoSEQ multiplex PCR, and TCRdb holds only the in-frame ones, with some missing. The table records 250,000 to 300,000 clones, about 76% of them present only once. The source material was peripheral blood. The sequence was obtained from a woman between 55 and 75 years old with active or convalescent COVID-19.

The CDR3 is CASSWEGVGGYTF. CDR3 sequence (DNA): TGTGCCAGCAGCTGGGAGGGGGTTGGAGGCTACACCTTC. The chain links TRBV5-5 to TRBJ1-2; possibly TRBD1 for D (6 bases). CDR1 is SGHKS and CDR2 is YYEKEE in the germline V gene (reference sequence). Between the trimmed V and J ends, which lost 3 bases and 8 bases, there was a span of 14 bases. This CDR3 spans 13 amino acids.